Given below is one TCR beta chain in context. Its antigen is undetermined. This sample was taken from a study of PD-1 blockade in classical Hodgkin lymphoma. Study summary: Intravenous infusions of nivolumab 3 mg/kg reached patients every 2 weeks.

Noted time point: cycle 4 day 1 (C4D1), after more than five weeks of nivolumab. Each patient experienced a relapse that followed autologous stem cell transplantation, and brentuximab vedotin exposure varied. Magnetic negative selection of thawed PBMCs was the method by which CD4+ T cells were purified. Assay used: immunoSEQ multiplex PCR; TCRdb lists only in-frame clones, some missing. The table records 15,000 or so clones, about 88% of them present only once. Broader study findings: Still unresolved is the cause of the repertoire differences, which may be disease activity or prior therapy. Newly diagnosed patients reportedly had lower baseline TCR diversity than healthy donors. By C4D1 there was a significant rise in CD4+ TCR diversity but not in CD8+ TCR diversity.

CDR3 size: 15 residues. The germline gives CDR1 MNHEY, CDR2 SMNVEV (reference sequence). V was clipped by 3 bases and J by 11 bases; unmatched bases: 14. This chain links TRBV27 with TRBJ2-3; 7 bases agree with TRBD2. Sequencing was performed on CD4+ T cells from blood, taken before the fourth cycle of nivolumab. This TCR was sampled from a human donor with classical Hodgkin lymphoma. CDR3 residues: CASSFGREGASLQYF. CDR3 sequence (DNA): TGTGCCAGCAGTTTTGGCAGGGAGGGAGCGTCTTTGCAGTATTTT.